This T cell receptor beta chain emerged from a study of quantifying T cell responses using KT2 cells. About the study: RNA was reverse transcribed with TCR alpha and beta constant-region primers.

The cDNA 3' end received a ligated oligonucleotide with a UMI. An equimolar mix of RC1.1 and RC1.2 primed the beta chain across TRBC1 and TRBC2. From the UMI-ligation and nested PCR reads, TCRdb called clonotypes with MiXCR, one entry per CDR3 protein. The data contain tens of thousands of distinct CDR3 sequences, 10% to 15% of them singletons. Germline assignment: CDR1 GTSNPN and CDR2 SVGIG (reference sequence). The germline V and J ends were trimmed by 3 bases and 1 base, with 15 bases remaining between them. This CDR3 has 15 residues. This sequence originates from a human donor. The chain carries TRBV30 and TRBJ1-1, with a weak D call TRBD1 (5 bases). Specimen: PBMCs spiked with cells of the T cell clone KT2. This CDR3 is CAWRLEGTANTEAFF. The CDR3 nucleotides are TGTGCCTGGAGGCTTGAGGGGACGGCGAACACTGAAGCTTTCTTT.